The T cell receptor (beta chain) under discussion was sequenced for a study of T cell repertoires in cytomegalovirus infection. Turning to the study itself: Through public TCR beta signatures, both CMV infection and matching HLA type were indicated.

The V gene's germline CDR1 is SGHTA and CDR2 FQGNSA. V was pared by 4 bases and J by 16 bases, with 13 bases of the junction left unmatched. This CDR3 is built from 14 residues. Study outcomes and limitations: The study identified carriers of CMV plus the relevant HLA from cumulative public TCR beta family frequency. HLA-C-restricted CMV-specific TCR beta clonotypes prevailed in the ex vivo response.

In its sample, this clonotype was seen many times. Its target is unknown. TCRdb analysed the reads with MiXCR anew, one entry per CDR3 protein. The sample comprises around 270,000 distinct CDR3 sequences, roughly 9% of which are singletons, and about 15% rests with the top ten. The chain carries TRBV7-2 and TRBJ1-4, with TRBD1 identical over 9 bases. Sequencing was performed on PBMCs. This clonotype originated in a human donor in good health (CMV status not recorded). Some clones in this sample may be carry-over from other donors' samples. CDR3: CASSSVPGQGSAFF. The CDR3, as DNA: TGTGCCAGCAGCTCGGTACCGGGACAGGGTTCCGCGTTTTTT.